This T cell receptor (beta chain) was retrieved from a study of Tregs in tolerant kidney transplant recipients. Method: immunoSEQ multiplex PCR; TCRdb's copy keeps in-frame clones and lacks some. The sample lists tens of thousands of clones; about 91% were seen once. Germline values: CDR1 SGDLS, CDR2 YYNGEE. This CDR3 comprises 13 residues. Germline trimming cut 4 bases from V and 6 bases from J; bases unmatched to any gene: 7. Recipients received nonmyeloablative bone marrow transplants from related graft donors, with transient mixed chimerism. The sequence came from a human patient who received a combined kidney and bone marrow transplant. Some T cells may have come from the graft donor. The rearrangement joins TRBV9 to TRBJ2-7, with 7 nucleotides matching TRBD1. Sequenced material: CD8+ T cells from blood (PBMCs), taken 24 months after the transplant. The CDR3 coding sequence is TGTGCCAGCAGCTCCCGGACAGGTTCCGAGCAGTACTTC. Translating gives CASSSRTGSEQYF. The complete variable domain, with remaining parts taken from reference TRBV9 and TRBJ2-7, reads DSGVTQTPKHLITATGQRVTLRCSPRSGDLSVYWYQQSLDQGLQFLIQYYNGEERAKGNILERFSAQQFPDLHSELNLSSLELGDSALYFCASSSRTGSEQYFGPGTRLTVT.